This T cell receptor beta chain was captured by sequencing in a study of CD8 T cells in ankylosing spondylitis. Study-level findings and limits: Matched synovial fluid from ankylosing spondylitis patients was reported to be enriched for disease-linked clones. Blood from ankylosing spondylitis patients appeared to carry a characteristic roughly eight-variant TCR beta motif.

The authors made TCR beta libraries by quantitative 5'-RACE with molecular barcodes. A single record per CDR3 protein comes from TCRdb applying MiXCR to the 5' RACE reads. The table records a few hundred thousand distinct CDR3 sequences, 20% to 25% of them present only once. The CDR3 extends over 15 amino acids. CDR1 is SGHNT, CDR2 YENEEA, per germline. The V gene lost 5 bases and the J gene lost 5 bases, with 16 bases spanning the gap. This clonotype turned up a few times. Its antigen is as yet unknown. The V and J genes are TRBV11-3 and TRBJ1-3; D unclear. This TCR came from a male donor with ankylosing spondylitis. The sequencing sample was made of blood, either unsorted or a sorted T cell fraction (not recorded which). For the CDR3, the DNA is TGTGCCAGCAGCACAGCAGGAGGCAACCGAAACACCATATATTTT. Translating it yields CASSTAGGNRNTIYF.